The 29 T cell receptor beta chains given below trace back to one sample, sequenced in a study of CD8 T cells in Susac syndrome. It was with random hexamers that 0.5 to 1 ug RNA was reverse transcribed. MiXCR, applied by TCRdb to the immunoSEQ multiplex PCR reads, yields one record per CDR3 protein. The sample has some 120,000 distinct CDR3 sequences, roughly 94% seen once. Sequencing input: CD4+ T cells from PBMCs. These receptors were taken from a human donor with multiple sclerosis.

The rearrangement links TRBV11-1 to TRBJ2-7; maybe TRBD1 (6 bases). Germline CDR1 reads SGHAT; CDR2 reads FQDESV (reference sequence). Trimming took 5 bases from V and 4 from J, leaving 12 bases between them. The CDR3 has 13 residues. CDR3 in DNA: TGTGCCAGCAGCGAACGGACAGATTACGAGCAGTACTTC. Its translation: CASSERTDYEQYF.

The J gene is TRBJ2-2, the V gene TRBV5-1; no clear D gene. Germline V CDR1 and CDR2: SGHRS, YFSETQ. This CDR3 has 14 amino acids. Trimming took 0 bases from V and 6 from J, leaving 9 bases between them. CDR3 DNA: TGCGCCAGCAGCTTGGGTTCGTCGTCCGGGGAGCTGTTTTTT. It is translated as CASSLGSSSGELFF.

The rearrangement links TRBV20-1 to TRBJ2-2; TRBD1 matches 8 bases. Trimming cost V 5 bases and J 9 bases; bases outside gene matches: 8. CDR1 and CDR2 from the germline V gene are DFQATT and SNEGSKA (reference sequence). This CDR3 comprises 13 residues. Here the CDR3 DNA reads TGCAGTGCTCCCGACAGGGGTAATAGGGAGCTGTTTTTT. Translated: CSAPDRGNRELFF.

This sequence joins TRBV5-6 and TRBJ1-1, with a possible D match to TRBD1 (6 bases). V lost 3 bases, J lost 8 bases, and 17 bases lay in between. The CDR3 is 14 residues long. The germline V gene encodes CDR1 SGHDT and CDR2 YYEEEE. The CDR3, as DNA: TGTGCCAGCAGCTCCGGGACACCCGAACGGGAAGCTTTCTTT. Translated, it gives CASSSGTPEREAFF.

V gene TRBV7-3 combines with J gene TRBJ2-1; TRBD2 matches at 10 bases. The CDR3 loop spans 15 amino acids. Germline assignment: CDR1 SGHTA and CDR2 FQGTGA. Trimming removed 5 bases from V and 4 bases from J; junction bases left unmatched: 5. The DNA for the CDR3 is TGTGCCAGCAGCCAGAGCGGGGGGGTTTACAATGAGCAGTTCTTC. This sequence encodes CASSQSGGVYNEQFF.

The chain uses TRBV7-2 and TRBJ2-6; D unclear. The V and J ends lost 1 base and 4 bases respectively, with 11 bases between them. Germline CDR1 SGHTA, CDR2 FQGNSA. This CDR3 comprises 16 residues. The CDR3 nucleotides are TGTGCCAGCAGCTTAGAAAGGGTATCAGGGGCCAACGTCCTGACTTTC. Encoded protein: CASSLERVSGANVLTF.

The chain links TRBV5-6 to TRBJ1-2; D is undetermined. V lost 4 bases and J 7 bases, leaving 20 bases between the germline ends. This CDR3 has 15 residues. Per germline, CDR1 SGHDT and CDR2 YYEEEE. The CDR3 DNA follows: TGTGCCAGCAGCCTGGAGGTTTTGGGCCGACCTGGCTACACCTTC. Residues: CASSLEVLGRPGYTF.

The rearrangement uses TRBV19 and TRBJ2-2; 7 nucleotides align to TRBD1. There are 15 residues in the CDR3. Germline V gives CDR1 LNHDA, CDR2 SQIVND (reference sequence). After removal of 4 bases from V and 4 bases from J, the junction contained 6 bases not matched to a gene. The CDR3, as DNA: TGTGCCAGTAGTAAAGAGGGGGCGAGCACCGGGGAGCTGTTTTTT. It is translated as CASSKEGASTGELFF.

Comments on this clonotype: Mismatch with germline at one junction end may stem from a read error. The chain is built from TRBV7-9 and TRBJ2-4; 7 positions match TRBD1. Germline loops: CDR1 SEHNR, CDR2 FQNEAQ (reference sequence). There are 15 residues in the CDR3. The CDR3 loop is CASSRQGPAQNIQYF. The CDR3 DNA follows: TGTGCCAGCAGCCGACAGGGCCCAGCCCAAAACATTCAGTACTTC.

V is TRBV19 and J is TRBJ1-5, with 8 bases matching TRBD1. This CDR3 has 16 residues. The germline CDR1 and CDR2 sequences are LNHDA and SQIVND (reference sequence). V shed 6 bases, J shed 3 bases, and the junction held 10 bases outside the gene matches. CDR3 DNA: TGTGCCAGTAGCCCCCTCGACAGGGGCCCCAATCAGCCCCAGCATTTT. This sequence encodes CASSPLDRGPNQPQHF. The entire variable domain, with the rest obtained from reference TRBV19 and TRBJ1-5, is as follows: DGGITQSPKYLFRKEGQNVTLSCEQNLNHDAMYWYRQDPGQGLRLIYYSQIVNDFQKGDIAEGYSVSREKKESFPLTVTSAQKNPTAFYLCASSPLDRGPNQPQHFGDGTRLSIL.

The J gene is TRBJ2-3, the V gene TRBV27; 7 nucleotides line up with TRBD2. The CDR3 is 15 amino acids. Trimming cost V 7 bases and J 2 bases; bases outside gene matches: 9. Germline V lookup: CDR1 MNHEY, CDR2 SMNVEV (reference sequence). DNA for the CDR3: TGTGCCAGCACCCGGAGGGCGGGGGTCACAGATACGCAGTATTTT. Amino acid sequence: CASTRRAGVTDTQYF.

The chain is built from TRBV20-1 and TRBJ2-7; D remains unclear. Germline values: CDR1 DFQATT, CDR2 SNEGSKA (reference sequence). Trimming cost V 2 bases and J 6 bases, with 11 bases left between them. CDR3 length: 12 amino acids. The CDR3 region has the DNA TGCAGTGCTAGACGGAACAGCCTCGAGCAGTACTTC. This gives the protein CSARRNSLEQYF.

This chain uses TRBV20-1 with TRBJ2-7; TRBD2 agrees at 11 bases. This CDR3 comprises 13 residues. J gave up 7 bases and V 5 bases, and 7 bases lay outside the gene matches. Germline lookup yields CDR1 DFQATT and CDR2 SNEGSKA (reference sequence). Written as DNA, the CDR3 is TGCAGTGCTTTTACTAGCGGGAGACGTGAGCAGTACTTC. This sequence encodes CSAFTSGRREQYF.

The chain links TRBV6-4 to TRBJ1-2; D gene uncertain. The ends were cut back, 6 bases at V and 8 bases at J, with 13 bases in the middle. There are 12 residues in the CDR3. Germline lookup yields CDR1 MRHNA and CDR2 SNTAGT. This CDR3 reads CASSDNMRGYTF. CDR3 DNA sequence: TGTGCCAGCAGCGACAACATGCGGGGCTACACCTTC.

The chain links TRBV2 to TRBJ2-5; 9 bases match TRBD2. CDR1 and CDR2 (germline): SNHLY, FYNNEI. J was trimmed by 4 bases and V by 5 bases; bases with no gene match: 5. This CDR3 has 14 amino acids. CDR3: CASSSGTSIETQYF. The CDR3 region has the DNA TGTGCCAGCAGTTCAGGGACTAGCATAGAGACCCAGTACTTC.

The rearrangement uses TRBV27 and TRBJ1-5; the D is unclear. Germline V gene data show CDR1 as MNHEY and CDR2 as SMNVEV (reference sequence). This CDR3 is built from 15 residues. The V gene lost 4 bases and the J gene lost 4 bases, with 14 bases spanning the gap. In DNA, the CDR3 is TGTGCCAGCAGTTCACACCCCGACGGGAATCAGCCCCAGCATTTT. Translating it yields CASSSHPDGNQPQHF.

This clonotype has just a few counts. V gene TRBV2 combines with J gene TRBJ1-5; no firm D call. Trimming removed 3 bases from V and 4 bases from J, with 4 bases in between. CDR1 and CDR2 (germline): SNHLY, FYNNEI. This CDR3 is built from 12 residues. CDR3 sequence reads: CASSDSNQPQHF. In nucleotides, the CDR3 is TGTGCCAGCAGTGACTCTAATCAGCCCCAGCATTTT. The full variable domain, in which reference TRBV2 and TRBJ1-5 provide the parts outside the CDR3, is EPEVTQTPSHQVTQMGQEVILRCVPISNHLYFYWYRQILGQKVEFLVSFYNNEISEKSEIFDDQFSVERPDGSNFTLKIRSTKLEDSAMYFCASSDSNQPQHFGDGTRLSIL.

The chain carries TRBV5-1 and TRBJ2-3, with 9 bases aligning to TRBD1. The V gene end was trimmed by 4 bases and the J gene end by 5 bases; junction bases not matched to a gene: 11. CDR1 and CDR2 (germline): SGHRS, YFSETQ. This CDR3 is 16 amino acids long. The CDR3 region is CASSVDRGWDEDTQYF. The CDR3 DNA reads as TGCGCCAGCAGCGTAGACAGGGGGTGGGACGAAGATACGCAGTATTTT. Full variable domain (remainder filled in from reference TRBV5-1 and TRBJ2-3): KAGVTQTPRYLIKTRGQQVTLSCSPISGHRSVSWYQQTPGQGLQFLFEYFSETQRNKGNFPGRFSGRQFSNSRSEMNVSTLELGDSALYLCASSVDRGWDEDTQYFGPGTRLTVL.

CDR3 sequence (DNA): TGTGCCAGCAGCCAAGATCCAAGACTAGCGGGGGCCCCAGAAGAGACCCAGTACTTC. Amino acids: CASSQDPRLAGAPEETQYF. The V gene is TRBV3-1, the J gene TRBJ2-5, with TRBD2 identical over 12 bases. Germline V CDR1 and CDR2: LGHDT, YNNKEL (reference sequence). This CDR3 is built from 19 residues. The V and J ends lost 0 bases and 3 bases, in that order; junction bases with no gene match: 11.

This clonotype is a singleton in its sample. The chain links TRBV5-4 to TRBJ2-1, with 8 bases aligning to TRBD1. CDR3 length: 16 amino acids. V trimming: 3 bases; J trimming: 8 bases; junction bases outside the gene matches: 13. The germline V gene has CDR1 SGHNT and CDR2 YYREEE (reference sequence). The CDR3 DNA follows: TGTGCCAGCAGCTACCCGAGGACAGGGTTTTCGGATGAGCAGTTCTTC. This translates into CASSYPRTGFSDEQFF.

The chain combines TRBV3-1 with TRBJ2-5, with D perhaps TRBD2 (7 bases). The CDR3 is 15 residues long. Trimming took off 1 base at V and 5 bases at J, with 14 bases between the two ends. The V gene's germline CDR1 is LGHDT and CDR2 YNNKEL (reference sequence). The DNA of the CDR3 is TGTGCCAGCAGCCAAGTTGGGGGGGGCCGTGAGACCCAGTACTTC. This encodes CASSQVGGGRETQYF.

The rearrangement joins TRBV19 to TRBJ2-3, with TRBD1 matching 7 bases. The CDR3 consists of 14 residues. Germline V gene sequence: CDR1 LNHDA, CDR2 SQIVND (reference sequence). V shed 4 bases, J shed 1 base, and the junction held 2 bases outside the gene matches. The CDR3 spells CASSKGAGTDTQYF. The CDR3 bases are TGTGCCAGTAGTAAGGGGGCCGGCACAGATACGCAGTATTTT.

The chain has TRBV25-1 and TRBJ2-7; a possible D gene is TRBD1 (6 bases). The CDR3 extends over 13 amino acids. The germline gives CDR1 MGHDK, CDR2 SYGVNS. Trimming took off 4 bases at V and 3 bases at J, with 10 bases between the two ends. The CDR3 bases are TGTGCCAGCAGTGCCTCGGACAGCTACGAGCAGTACTTC. Residues: CASSASDSYEQYF.

The chain combines TRBV7-9 with TRBJ1-2; 9 bases are a match to TRBD1. V dropped 2 bases and J dropped 6; count of bases not matched to a gene: 13. CDR1 and CDR2 from the germline V gene are SEHNR and FQNEAQ (reference sequence). The CDR3 has 17 amino acids. CDR3 region: CASSLLTSGQGRDGYTF. DNA for the CDR3: TGTGCCAGCAGCTTATTGACCTCGGGACAGGGAAGAGATGGCTACACCTTC.

This chain links TRBV2 with TRBJ1-1, with 9 bases fitting TRBD1. The J segment lost 1 base and the V segment lost 6 bases, leaving 6 bases of the junction unmatched. The length of the CDR3 is 15 residues. Germline CDR1 is SNHLY and CDR2 is FYNNEI. This CDR3 is CASREQGARNTEAFF. For the CDR3, the DNA is TGTGCCAGCAGAGAACAGGGGGCCCGGAACACTGAAGCTTTCTTT.

This chain links TRBV29-1 with TRBJ2-1; D is uncertain. V was cut by 7 bases and J by 0 bases, with 13 bases left in between. This CDR3 has 14 residues. Germline CDR1 and CDR2: SQVTM and ANQGSEA. The CDR3 sequence is CSGPPGSSYNEQFF. The CDR3 DNA sequence: TGCAGCGGCCCCCCGGGCAGCTCCTACAATGAGCAGTTCTTC.

This chain links TRBV5-6 with TRBJ2-5; 7 nucleotides align to TRBD1. The CDR3 runs 17 residues. Germline-derived CDR1 and CDR2 are SGHDT and YYEEEE. Trimming at V came to 4 bases and at J to 1 base, leaving 13 bases not matched to a gene. The CDR3 coding sequence is TGTGCCAGCAGCCCCTCATCTTGGACAGGAATCCAAGAGACCCAGTACTTC. The encoded protein is CASSPSSWTGIQETQYF.

This chain uses TRBV24-1 with TRBJ1-1; D gene ambiguous. The V gene lost 0 bases and the J gene lost 5 bases, with 9 bases spanning the gap. This CDR3 region has 14 residues. The germline V gene encodes CDR1 KGHDR and CDR2 SFDVKD. Written as DNA, the CDR3 is TGTGCCACCAGTGATTTGATCGCACGAACTGAAGCTTTCTTT. Translated, it gives CATSDLIARTEAFF.

This clonotype was seen just once. The chain combines TRBV3-1 with TRBJ2-5, with D uncertain. Germline V lookup: CDR1 LGHDT, CDR2 YNNKEL (reference sequence). CDR3 length: 13 residues. V shed 1 base and J shed 5 bases, with 8 bases lying between them. The CDR3 sequence: CASSQVARETQYF. As DNA, the CDR3 is TGTGCCAGCAGCCAAGTGGCTCGTGAGACCCAGTACTTC.